This is a list of T cell receptor beta chains from one sample in a study of blood T cell repertoires in COVID-19. The table came from immunoSEQ multiplex PCR; TCRdb's copy has only in-frame clones and leaves some out. The sample yields a few hundred thousand clones, approximately 81% seen once. The sample comprised PBMCs or T cells enriched from blood (not recorded which). The receptors come from a woman aged 45-59 years who had recovered from COVID-19. Each CDR3 is given with its conserved first and last residue. Fields, in order: clone size, V gene, J gene, D gene, CDR3 DNA, CDR3 protein. A D gene is named only where the DNA matches it firmly. Clone size appears in some rows only: once, few, many, or a class for an expanded clone.

few,TRBV7-2,TRBJ1-1,.,TGTGCCAGCAGCTTAGTCCCTACAGGGAACACTGAAGCTTTCTTT,CASSLVPTGNTEAFF
.,TRBV3-1/TRBV3-2,TRBJ2-5,TRBD2,TGTGCCAGCAGCCCTAAAACTAGCGGGCAAGAGACCCAGTACTTC,CASSPKTSGQETQYF
.,TRBV11-3,TRBJ2-2,TRBD1,TGTGCCAGCAGCTCCCGACAGGGAAACACCGGGGAGCTGTTTTTT,CASSSRQGNTGELFF
.,TRBV11-3,TRBJ2-1,TRBD2,TGTGCCAGCAGCTTGGCGGGAGGGTACAATGAGCAGTTCTTC,CASSLAGGYNEQFF
.,TRBV6-5,TRBJ1-6,TRBD1,TGTGCCAGCAGTTACGGACAGGGGGCGAATAATTCACCCCTCCACTTT,CASSYGQGANNSPLHF
.,TRBV9,TRBJ2-5,TRBD1,TGTGCCAGCAGCCGTAATACAGGGGGCGAATGGGAGACCCAGTACTTC,CASSRNTGGEWETQYF
.,TRBV5-5,TRBJ1-6,TRBD1,TGTGCCAGCAGCCCACAACAGGGGGTTAAGAATTCACCCCTCCACTTT,CASSPQQGVKNSPLHF
once,TRBV7-8,TRBJ1-2,TRBD1,TGTGCCAGCAGCCCGGAGGACAGGGGAGACTATGGCTACACCTTC,CASSPEDRGDYGYTF
.,TRBV4-2,TRBJ2-3,.,TGTGCCAGCAGCCAAGATCCCCCCCACGGGAGACGCGCAGATACGCAGTATTTT,CASSQDPPHGRRADTQYF
.,TRBV28,TRBJ1-4,.,TGTGCCAGCAGGTCTATGGACAGCTCCCTGGGGAAACTGTTTTTT,CASRSMDSSLGKLFF
.,TRBV10-2,TRBJ2-5,TRBD2,TGCGCCAGCAGTGAAGCGGGGGGGCGTCAAGAGACCCAGTACTTC,CASSEAGGRQETQYF
.,TRBV19,TRBJ1-2,.,TGTGCCAGTAATCCCAGTCCCAGCTATGGCTACACCTTC,CASNPSPSYGYTF
.,TRBV27,TRBJ2-2,TRBD2,TGTGCCAGCAGTTTAGCGGGGGAAGGTCTCGGGGAGCTGTTTTTT,CASSLAGEGLGELFF
.,TRBV28,TRBJ1-1,TRBD1,TGTGCCAGCATTCTTGGGACAGTGAACACTGAAGCTTTCTTT,CASILGTVNTEAFF
.,TRBV7-2,TRBJ2-5,TRBD2,TGTGCCAGCAGCTTAGGATTTCTAGCGGGGGTTCAAGAGACCCAGTACTTC,CASSLGFLAGVQETQYF
once,TRBV7-8,TRBJ1-2,.,TGTGCCAGCAGCTTAGAAAGGGCAGGGGCTGGCTACACCTTC,CASSLERAGAGYTF
.,TRBV6-5,TRBJ1-5,.,TGTGCCAGCAGTTATCGGGGGGCGCCTAGCAATCAGCCCCAGCATTTT,CASSYRGAPSNQPQHF
.,TRBV12-5,TRBJ2-6,.,TGTGCTAGTGGTCCCTCCTCTGGGGCCAACGTCCTGACTTTC,CASGPSSGANVLTF
once,TRBV6-5,TRBJ2-7,.,TGTGCCACCAGAGGAGGGAGGTGGGACGAGCAGTACTTC,CATRGGRWDEQYF
.,TRBV7-2,TRBJ2-3,TRBD2,TGTGCCAGCAGCTTAGTGCTAGCGGGAGGGCCCGCAGATACGCAGTATTTT,CASSLVLAGGPADTQYF
once,TRBV19,TRBJ1-1,.,TGTGCCAGTAATTACCGACAGTTCGGGCTCGCTGAAGCTTTCTTT,CASNYRQFGLAEAFF
.,TRBV18,TRBJ1-1,.,TGTGCCAGCTCACCAGCCGGGACTCAGGCTGAAGCTTTCTTT,CASSPAGTQAEAFF
.,TRBV2,TRBJ2-2,.,TGTGCCAGCAGGTCCAATGGGCTGGGCACCGGGGAGCTGTTTTTT,CASRSNGLGTGELFF
.,TRBV5-1,TRBJ1-2,.,TGCGCCAGCAGTGTCAGGGGAGCGCCTGGCTACACCTTC,CASSVRGAPGYTF
.,TRBV4-1,TRBJ2-7,TRBD2,TGCGCCAGCAGCCAAGTGGTGGATCTAGCGGGAGGAAGAGAGCAGTACTTC,CASSQVVDLAGGREQYF
.,TRBV2,TRBJ1-4,.,TGTGCCAGCAGCCAGACAGGTTTCACTAATGAAAAACTGTTTTTT,CASSQTGFTNEKLFF
.,TRBV9,TRBJ2-2,.,TGTGCCAGCAGCGCCGGAACTAGTGGTAGAACCGGGGAGCTGTTTTTT,CASSAGTSGRTGELFF
.,TRBV5-4,TRBJ2-5,TRBD1,TGTGCCAGCAGCCCCGACAGGGGCCAAGAGACCCAGTACTTC,CASSPDRGQETQYF
.,TRBV7-9,TRBJ2-3,.,TGTGCCAGCAGCCCAGGGGGACTTACTAGCACAGATACGCAGTATTTT,CASSPGGLTSTDTQYF
.,TRBV18,TRBJ1-2,TRBD1,TGTGCCAGCTCACCGGGACAGCTCTATGGCTACACCTTC,CASSPGQLYGYTF
once,TRBV15,TRBJ1-6,.,TGTGCCACCAGCAGAGGACCGGAGGCCTTTAATTCACCCCTCCACTTT,CATSRGPEAFNSPLHF
many,TRBV28,TRBJ2-7,.,TGTGCCAGCAGTTTGTCGGTACCCTACGAGCAGTACTTC,CASSLSVPYEQYF
few,TRBV28,TRBJ1-4,.,TGTGCCAGCCGCGTCCGAGGAGGCGGGCCAACTAATGAAAAACTGTTTTTT,CASRVRGGGPTNEKLFF
.,TRBV30,TRBJ1-4,.,TGTGCCTGGAGTACCCTTTACAGGGACGGGTATGAAAAACTGTTTTTT,CAWSTLYRDGYEKLFF
.,TRBV5-1,TRBJ2-6,.,TGCGCCAGCAGCTTGGGACACATAAGCTCTGGGGCCAACGTCCTGACTTTC,CASSLGHISSGANVLTF
once,TRBV3-1/TRBV3-2,TRBJ1-1,.,TGTGCCAGCAGCCAAGGCCAGGGAAGAACTGAAGCTTTCTTT,CASSQGQGRTEAFF
.,TRBV19,TRBJ1-2,.,TGTGCCAGTAGTATAATAACGGCGCGGGGCTACACCTTC,CASSIITARGYTF
few,TRBV18,TRBJ1-1,TRBD1,TGTGCCAGCTCACCGGGACAGGGGTTTGGCACTGAAGCTTTCTTT,CASSPGQGFGTEAFF
.,TRBV29-1,TRBJ1-1,.,TGCAGCGCTAGAGGACTGAATCTATTAAACACTGAAGCTTTCTTT,CSARGLNLLNTEAFF
.,TRBV2,TRBJ2-7,TRBD1,TGTGCCAGCAGTGGACAGGGCACCTACGAGCAGTACTTC,CASSGQGTYEQYF
.,TRBV6-2/TRBV6-3,TRBJ2-3,.,TGTGCCAGCAGTTACTTCCAGCGTCCTAGCACAGATACGCAGTATTTT,CASSYFQRPSTDTQYF
.,TRBV6-5,TRBJ2-3,.,TGTGCCAGCAGCTCTGATCCGGGGGACACAGATACGCAGTATTTT,CASSSDPGDTDTQYF
.,TRBV5-1,TRBJ2-7,TRBD1,TGCGCCAGCAGCTCAGGACAGGTTTTAGTATACGCGGACGAGCAGTACTTC,CASSSGQVLVYADEQYF
.,TRBV20-1,TRBJ1-1,.,TGCAGTGCTAGTGGACGGCAGGGAGGGCTGAGGAACACTGAAGCTTTCTTT,CSASGRQGGLRNTEAFF
.,TRBV27,TRBJ2-7,TRBD1,TGTGCCAGCAGAAGGAGACAGGGGGAGGGAGAGCAGTACTTC,CASRRRQGEGEQYF
.,TRBV28,TRBJ2-7,.,TGTGCCAGCAGTCCCCCGGACAGCACATCTTACGAGCAGTACTTC,CASSPPDSTSYEQYF
once,TRBV5-4,TRBJ1-6,.,TGTGCCAGCAGCTTGGCGTACGGTGATTCACCCCTCCACTTT,CASSLAYGDSPLHF
.,TRBV18,TRBJ2-7,TRBD1,TGTGCCAGCTCACCCTTAATCCAGGGGGCTCGCTACGAGCAGTACTTC,CASSPLIQGARYEQYF
.,TRBV30,TRBJ1-5,.,TGTGCCTGGGGACGACCCGACAGGCACAATCAGCCCCAGCATTTT,CAWGRPDRHNQPQHF
.,TRBV4-3,TRBJ1-1,.,TGCGCCAGCAGCCACCTACAGGGGAACACTGAAGCTTTCTTT,CASSHLQGNTEAFF
once,TRBV19,TRBJ2-7,TRBD1,TGTGCCAGTAGTGCCGGACAGGGCGGCGAGCAGTACTTC,CASSAGQGGEQYF
.,TRBV4-2,TRBJ1-4,TRBD1,TGTGCCAGCAGCCGCGGGACAGCAACTAATGAAAAACTGTTTTTT,CASSRGTATNEKLFF
.,TRBV19,TRBJ1-4,.,TGTGCCAGTAGTATGGGCGGAGGGGTTGAAAAACTGTTTTTT,CASSMGGGVEKLFF
.,TRBV28,TRBJ1-4,TRBD1,TGTGCCAGCAAAGAACAGGGGGCAGCAGCTAATGAAAAACTGTTTTTT,CASKEQGAAANEKLFF
few,TRBV27,TRBJ2-6,.,TGTGCCAGCAGTCCGCCCTTGGGCGCTGGGGCCAACGTCCTGACTTTC,CASSPPLGAGANVLTF